The source of this TCR beta chain is a study of blood T cell repertoires in COVID-19. Looking at the study overall: The origin of the acute and convalescent COVID-19 samples was the United States, Italy and Spain.

Profiled with immunoSEQ multiplex PCR; TCRdb holds only in-frame clones, not every one. The repertoire holds hundreds of thousands of clones, with around 90% as singletons. After removal of 0 bases from V and 1 base from J, the junction contained 3 bases not matched to a gene. The CDR3 loop spans 16 amino acids. CDR1 is MNHEY, CDR2 SMNVEV, per germline (reference sequence). The sequenced sample was peripheral blood. The sequence was collected from a human donor in a cohort sampled during active COVID-19. V usage is TRBV27 and J usage is TRBJ2-7; 10 nucleotides line up with TRBD1. The DNA for the CDR3 is TGTGCCAGCAGTTTATCGAAGGACAGGGGGTCCTACGAGCAGTACTTC. It specifies CASSLSKDRGSYEQYF.